This TCR beta chain was identified during a study of identical twins (dated by TCRdb to 2016 to 2017). Context from the whole study: To test whether fetal clonotypes persist, the study used deep sequencing on TCR alpha and beta repertoires from monozygotic twins, unrelated adults of various ages, and cord blood. To rule out contamination, replicate twin experiments were performed at different times with different library preparation protocols. Paper-wide results and their limitations: Invariant T cells such as MAIT and iNKT could partly confound zero-insertion analyses, though diverse VJ usage argued against this for most clonotypes. Because the same donors could not be followed over many years, the conclusions relied on cross-sectional statistical analysis. Abundant cord blood beta clonotypes had fewer insertions, young adult naive repertoires showed a similar but weaker trend, and memory repertoires showed no such trend. Out-of-frame TCR alpha sharing in monozygotic twins was systematically underestimated by recombination models, whereas sharing between unrelated individuals was in agreement with the recombination models. Out-of-frame TCR alpha sequences shared between twins showed an excess of low generation-probability sequences compared with coincidental sharing between unrelated individuals. A weaker excess of twin sharing was found in beta out-of-frame sequences because the signal-to-noise ratio was lowered by fewer shared sequences.

Every donor in the study was a healthy Caucasian. For this clonotype: This receptor's antigen is unknown. Per-base qualities were not stored, and no clone one base away is much larger.

Libraries came from 5' RACE. TCRdb lists the instrument as Illumina HiSeq 2000. Template switching introduced a universal primer binding site; the final cDNA contained a unique molecular identifier, enabling accurate counting of TCR cDNA molecules. Specific primers in the conserved constant-segment region were used to synthesize first-strand cDNA for TCR alpha and beta chains. To control for contamination, each cDNA library was double barcoded with a SMART-Mk sample barcode plus Illumina barcodes. Two successive PCR steps introduced TruSeq adapter sequences along with Illumina sample barcodes. The TCR alpha and beta cDNA libraries were sequenced on the Illumina HiSeq platform using custom primers. Per the authors' processing: MiGEC processed the raw reads to extract unique molecular identifiers, while MiXCR was used to determine the CDR3 positions. Recombination models were inferred per individual with the repgenHMM and IGoR tools using an EM algorithm. The analysis of shared clonotypes was done with the tcR package in R, with sharing normalized by the product of cloneset sizes. To study raw recombination free of thymic and clonal selection effects, out-of-frame nonproductive sequences were analyzed. The raw public reads went through TCRdb reprocessing: fastp at Q25, MiXCR clone calling, in-frame beta chains kept. Rows with one shared CDR3 protein collapse into an entry with the most common genes and DNA. TCRdb's processing, not the authors', yielded these V and J calls. For this sample the table gives around 1.7 million distinct CDR3 sequences, of which around 29% were detected only once. The ten largest account for around 0.3% of the sample.

The receptor's source is a newborn girl in good health. The specimen sequenced was cord blood.

The CDR3 corresponds to CSARRLAGVHNEQFF. Here is the DNA: TGCAGTGCTAGAAGACTAGCGGGAGTTCACAATGAGCAGTTCTTC. Recombination joined TRBV20-1 with TRBJ2-1, and TRBD2 aligns with 12 junction nucleotides. V is trimmed back by 2 bases and J by 5 bases, and the junction contains 4 bases that no gene match accounts for. Counted from cysteine to phenylalanine, this CDR3 has 15 amino acids. Only the CDR3 region is kept as DNA, spanning 45 bases read in frame from base 1. CDR1 and CDR2 (DFQATT, SNEGSKA) derive from the germline V gene (reference sequence).